This is a list of T cell receptor beta chains from one sample in a study of siplizumab effects on memory and regulatory T cells. The protocol was immunoSEQ multiplex PCR, while the TCRdb copy is restricted to in-frame clones and leaves out a portion. The sample has approximately 94,000 clones, about 91% seen once; the top ten hold approximately 0.15%. The material sequenced was CD4+ T cells sorted from blood. The source is a human donor in good health. Both conserved end residues are part of each CDR3. Each record gives: J gene, D gene, V gene, clone size, CDR3 protein, CDR3 DNA. The D gene is left open where the match is weak. Some rows have no size entry. The others give once, few or many, or a class for an expanded clone.

j_gene: TRBJ1-5; d_gene: NA; v_gene: TRBV4-1; abundance: NA; CDR3aa: CASSLSGNQPQHF; CDR3nt: TGCGCCAGCAGCCTATCGGGCAATCAGCCCCAGCATTTT
j_gene: TRBJ1-5; d_gene: TRBD1; v_gene: TRBV19; abundance: once; CDR3aa: CASSIKGGGNQPQHF; CDR3nt: TGTGCCAGTAGTATAAAAGGGGGCGGCAATCAGCCCCAGCATTTT
j_gene: TRBJ2-7; d_gene: NA; v_gene: TRBV7-6; abundance: NA; CDR3aa: CASSSRKSYEQYF; CDR3nt: TGTGCCAGCAGCTCCAGGAAGTCCTACGAGCAGTACTTC
j_gene: TRBJ1-1; d_gene: TRBD1; v_gene: TRBV5-1; abundance: few; CDR3aa: CASSSNIGQGSEAFF; CDR3nt: TGCGCCAGCAGCTCAAACATAGGACAGGGTTCTGAAGCTTTCTTT
j_gene: TRBJ2-7; d_gene: NA; v_gene: TRBV19; abundance: NA; CDR3aa: CASSMLGDFPYEQYF; CDR3nt: TGTGCCAGTAGTATGTTAGGGGACTTCCCCTACGAGCAGTACTTC
j_gene: TRBJ1-2; d_gene: NA; v_gene: TRBV25-1; abundance: NA; CDR3aa: CASSLLGGVSNGYTF; CDR3nt: TGTGCCAGCAGTTTACTGGGGGGGGTCAGCAATGGCTACACCTTC
j_gene: TRBJ2-1; d_gene: TRBD2; v_gene: TRBV2; abundance: few; CDR3aa: CASSPSGINEQFF; CDR3nt: TGTGCCAGCAGTCCTAGCGGGATTAATGAGCAGTTCTTC
j_gene: TRBJ2-2; d_gene: NA; v_gene: TRBV5-4; abundance: NA; CDR3aa: CASSSTVNTGELFF; CDR3nt: TGTGCCAGCAGTTCCACTGTGAACACCGGGGAGCTGTTTTTT
j_gene: TRBJ2-2; d_gene: NA; v_gene: TRBV28; abundance: NA; CDR3aa: CASSLQTGELFF; CDR3nt: TGTGCCAGCAGTTTGCAGACCGGGGAGCTGTTTTTT
j_gene: TRBJ1-1; d_gene: NA; v_gene: TRBV6-5; abundance: NA; CDR3aa: CASILNTEAFF; CDR3nt: TGTGCCAGCATATTGAACACTGAAGCTTTCTTT
j_gene: TRBJ1-4; d_gene: TRBD1; v_gene: TRBV5-1; abundance: NA; CDR3aa: CASSPGTGDATNEKLFF; CDR3nt: TGCGCCAGCAGCCCGGGGACAGGGGATGCAACTAATGAAAAACTGTTTTTT
j_gene: TRBJ2-5; d_gene: TRBD2; v_gene: TRBV2; abundance: NA; CDR3aa: CASSIGLAGAQETQYF; CDR3nt: TGTGCCAGCAGTATCGGACTAGCGGGGGCCCAAGAGACCCAGTACTTC
j_gene: TRBJ2-6; d_gene: NA; v_gene: TRBV11-2; abundance: NA; CDR3aa: CATTHKAGANVLTF; CDR3nt: TGTGCCACCACCCACAAGGCTGGGGCCAACGTCCTGACTTTC
j_gene: TRBJ1-6; d_gene: TRBD1; v_gene: TRBV11-3; abundance: NA; CDR3aa: CASSETGYNSPLHF; CDR3nt: TGTGCCAGCAGCGAGACAGGGTATAATTCACCCCTCCACTTT
j_gene: TRBJ1-5; d_gene: NA; v_gene: TRBV27; abundance: NA; CDR3aa: CASSPSPGGGYRYSNQPQHF; CDR3nt: TGTGCCAGCAGTCCCTCGCCGGGGGGTGGGTATCGGTACAGCAATCAGCCCCAGCATTTT
j_gene: TRBJ2-1; d_gene: NA; v_gene: TRBV5-1; abundance: NA; CDR3aa: CASSLAQGREQFF; CDR3nt: TGCGCCAGCAGCTTGGCCCAGGGACGCGAGCAGTTCTTC
j_gene: TRBJ1-4; d_gene: NA; v_gene: TRBV28; abundance: NA; CDR3aa: CASSLQTGWNEKLFF; CDR3nt: TGTGCCAGCAGTCTACAAACAGGGTGGAATGAAAAACTGTTTTTT
j_gene: TRBJ2-1; d_gene: NA; v_gene: TRBV7-2; abundance: few; CDR3aa: CASTQGHQGYNEQFF; CDR3nt: TGTGCCAGCACCCAAGGACACCAGGGGTACAATGAGCAGTTCTTC
j_gene: TRBJ1-1; d_gene: NA; v_gene: TRBV28; abundance: few; CDR3aa: CASSRLRDRAFF; CDR3nt: TGTGCCAGCAGTAGGCTCCGGGATCGGGCTTTCTTT
j_gene: TRBJ2-2; d_gene: NA; v_gene: TRBV4-2; abundance: few; CDR3aa: CASSQDWENTGELFF; CDR3nt: TGTGCCAGCAGCCAAGACTGGGAGAACACCGGGGAGCTGTTTTTT
j_gene: TRBJ2-1; d_gene: TRBD2; v_gene: TRBV4-2; abundance: NA; CDR3aa: CASSQEAGRDEQFF; CDR3nt: TGTGCCAGCAGCCAAGAGGCAGGGAGGGATGAGCAGTTCTTC
j_gene: TRBJ1-6; d_gene: TRBD1; v_gene: TRBV9; abundance: NA; CDR3aa: CASSAVDRGSPLHF; CDR3nt: TGTGCCAGCAGCGCGGTTGACAGGGGGTCACCCCTCCACTTT
j_gene: TRBJ1-6; d_gene: NA; v_gene: TRBV6-6; abundance: NA; CDR3aa: CASWGQGGSPLHF; CDR3nt: TGTGCCAGTTGGGGTCAGGGTGGTTCACCCCTCCACTTT
j_gene: TRBJ2-7; d_gene: TRBD1; v_gene: TRBV4-1; abundance: NA; CDR3aa: CASSQPTRDRYYEQYF; CDR3nt: TGCGCCAGCAGCCAACCCACCCGGGACAGGTACTACGAGCAGTACTTC
j_gene: TRBJ2-1; d_gene: NA; v_gene: TRBV15; abundance: NA; CDR3aa: CATSRTGKGEKNEQFF; CDR3nt: TGTGCCACCAGCAGAACAGGGAAGGGTGAAAAAAATGAGCAGTTCTTC
j_gene: TRBJ2-7; d_gene: TRBD1; v_gene: TRBV18; abundance: NA; CDR3aa: CASSPDRGGEQYF; CDR3nt: TGTGCCAGCTCACCTGACAGGGGCGGCGAGCAGTACTTC
j_gene: TRBJ1-5; d_gene: TRBD1; v_gene: TRBV27; abundance: NA; CDR3aa: CASSSTDRATQPQHF; CDR3nt: TGTGCCAGCAGTTCGACCGACAGGGCTACCCAGCCCCAGCATTTT
j_gene: TRBJ1-3; d_gene: NA; v_gene: TRBV6-5; abundance: NA; CDR3aa: CASSYSGGNSGNTIYF; CDR3nt: TGTGCCAGCAGTTACTCGGGGGGCAACTCTGGAAACACCATATATTTT
j_gene: TRBJ1-2; d_gene: TRBD1; v_gene: TRBV18; abundance: NA; CDR3aa: CASSPGTGNYGYTF; CDR3nt: TGTGCCAGCTCACCAGGGACAGGGAACTATGGCTACACCTTC
j_gene: TRBJ1-1; d_gene: NA; v_gene: TRBV6-5; abundance: NA; CDR3aa: CASSYAPMNTEAFF; CDR3nt: TGTGCCAGCAGTTACGCCCCGATGAACACTGAAGCTTTCTTT
j_gene: TRBJ1-5; d_gene: NA; v_gene: TRBV30; abundance: NA; CDR3aa: CAWSGPVPPQHF; CDR3nt: TGTGCCTGGAGTGGGCCCGTCCCTCCCCAGCATTTT
j_gene: TRBJ2-2; d_gene: NA; v_gene: TRBV12-5; abundance: NA; CDR3aa: CASGLVNTGELFF; CDR3nt: TGTGCTAGTGGTCTAGTAAACACCGGGGAGCTGTTTTTT
j_gene: TRBJ1-2; d_gene: TRBD1; v_gene: TRBV7-9; abundance: NA; CDR3aa: CASSLQGARGGYTF; CDR3nt: TGTGCCAGCAGCTTACAGGGGGCGCGGGGTGGCTACACCTTC
j_gene: TRBJ1-1; d_gene: NA; v_gene: TRBV11-2; abundance: few; CDR3aa: CASSLRRAQATEAFF; CDR3nt: TGTGCCAGCAGCTTAAGGCGGGCACAGGCCACTGAAGCTTTCTTT
j_gene: TRBJ1-2; d_gene: TRBD1; v_gene: TRBV19; abundance: NA; CDR3aa: CASGDRGLKGYTF; CDR3nt: TGTGCCAGTGGTGACAGGGGGCTAAAAGGCTACACCTTC
j_gene: TRBJ1-1; d_gene: NA; v_gene: TRBV19; abundance: NA; CDR3aa: CASSIQVPNTEAFF; CDR3nt: TGTGCCAGTAGTATTCAGGTACCGAACACTGAAGCTTTCTTT
j_gene: TRBJ1-3; d_gene: NA; v_gene: TRBV5-1; abundance: few; CDR3aa: CASSPDQGNTIYF; CDR3nt: TGCGCCAGCAGCCCAGACCAGGGAAACACCATATATTTT
j_gene: TRBJ2-3; d_gene: NA; v_gene: TRBV6-5; abundance: NA; CDR3aa: CASSPQLGDTQYF; CDR3nt: TGTGCCAGCAGTCCTCAACTTGGAGATACGCAGTATTTT
j_gene: TRBJ1-1; d_gene: NA; v_gene: TRBV2; abundance: few; CDR3aa: CASSDRGNTEAFF; CDR3nt: TGTGCCAGCAGTGATCGGGGGAACACTGAAGCTTTCTTT
j_gene: TRBJ2-2; d_gene: NA; v_gene: TRBV6-1; abundance: NA; CDR3aa: CASSWGSVTGELFF; CDR3nt: TGTGCCAGCAGTTGGGGGTCGGTCACCGGGGAGCTGTTTTTT
j_gene: TRBJ2-7; d_gene: NA; v_gene: TRBV6-1; abundance: NA; CDR3aa: CASSQGPYEQYF; CDR3nt: TGTGCCAGCAGCCAGGGTCCCTACGAGCAGTACTTC
j_gene: TRBJ2-1; d_gene: NA; v_gene: TRBV6-5; abundance: NA; CDR3aa: CASSYVTSSYNEQFF; CDR3nt: TGTGCCAGCAGTTACGTGACTAGCTCCTACAATGAGCAGTTCTTC
j_gene: TRBJ2-2; d_gene: NA; v_gene: TRBV18; abundance: NA; CDR3aa: CASSPLTGTGELFF; CDR3nt: TGTGCCAGCTCACCACTGACGGGAACCGGGGAGCTGTTTTTT
j_gene: TRBJ1-3; d_gene: NA; v_gene: TRBV4-2; abundance: NA; CDR3aa: CASSQESGNTIYF; CDR3nt: TGTGCCAGCAGCCAAGAATCTGGAAACACCATATATTTT
j_gene: TRBJ2-1; d_gene: TRBD1; v_gene: TRBV6-1; abundance: once; CDR3aa: CASSPRDRGYNEQFF; CDR3nt: TGTGCCAGCAGTCCCCGGGACAGGGGCTACAATGAGCAGTTCTTC
j_gene: TRBJ2-7; d_gene: NA; v_gene: TRBV6-5; abundance: NA; CDR3aa: CASSYSLDGPYEQYF; CDR3nt: TGTGCCAGCAGTTACTCGTTGGACGGTCCCTACGAGCAGTACTTC
j_gene: TRBJ1-2; d_gene: NA; v_gene: TRBV9; abundance: NA; CDR3aa: CASSPPEGYYGYTF; CDR3nt: TGTGCCAGCAGCCCCCCGGAGGGATACTATGGCTACACCTTC
j_gene: TRBJ1-2; d_gene: NA; v_gene: TRBV5-1; abundance: NA; CDR3aa: CASSDNDRSYGYTF; CDR3nt: TGCGCCAGCAGCGACAACGACAGAAGCTATGGCTACACCTTC
j_gene: TRBJ1-5; d_gene: NA; v_gene: TRBV9; abundance: NA; CDR3aa: CASSLPPDRTHSNQPQHF; CDR3nt: TGTGCCAGCAGCCTTCCCCCCGACAGGACTCATAGCAATCAGCCCCAGCATTTT
j_gene: TRBJ2-7; d_gene: TRBD1; v_gene: TRBV7-9; abundance: NA; CDR3aa: CASSLGQGFYEQYF; CDR3nt: TGTGCCAGCAGCTTGGGACAGGGCTTCTACGAGCAGTACTTC
j_gene: TRBJ2-7; d_gene: NA; v_gene: TRBV19; abundance: NA; CDR3aa: CASSGRTVSYEQYF; CDR3nt: TGTGCCAGTAGTGGCAGGACAGTCTCCTACGAGCAGTACTTC
j_gene: TRBJ1-2; d_gene: NA; v_gene: TRBV7-9; abundance: NA; CDR3aa: CASSPRGYYGYTF; CDR3nt: TGTGCCAGCAGCCCACGGGGCTACTATGGCTACACCTTC
j_gene: TRBJ2-2; d_gene: NA; v_gene: TRBV5-6; abundance: NA; CDR3aa: CASTPEPSNTGELFF; CDR3nt: TGTGCCAGCACCCCCGAGCCCTCGAACACCGGGGAGCTGTTTTTT
j_gene: TRBJ1-1; d_gene: NA; v_gene: TRBV6-5; abundance: few; CDR3aa: CASSYEIQTEAFF; CDR3nt: TGTGCCAGCAGTTACGAAATACAGACTGAAGCTTTCTTT
j_gene: TRBJ1-2; d_gene: NA; v_gene: TRBV30; abundance: NA; CDR3aa: CAWSVSYYGYTF; CDR3nt: TGTGCCTGGAGTGTTTCCTACTATGGCTACACCTTC